This T cell receptor (beta chain) was profiled in a study of blood T cell repertoires in COVID-19. Study background: COVID-19 samples, acute and convalescent, were from the United States, Italy and Spain.

V lost 6 bases and J lost 7; bases outside the gene matches: 8. This CDR3 comprises 14 residues. CDR1 is ENHRY and CDR2 is SYGVKD in the germline V gene. The sample holds a few counts of this clone. Authors' analysis steps: From reference gene primer amplification, estimates of nucleated cell counts were derived. The method was immunoSEQ multiplex PCR; TCRdb's version includes in-frame clones alone and lacks a portion of them. V and J calls and clone size are copied from that table; D and trimming were computed from the DNA. The sample contains about 140,000 clones, about four fifths of which appear only once.

The chain uses TRBV10-3 and TRBJ2-2; 7 bases agree with TRBD1. This clonotype was obtained from a man in his forties with acute COVID-19. Sample: PBMCs or T cells enriched from blood (not recorded which). The CDR3 spells CAIRADRDGGELFF. CDR3 DNA sequence: TGTGCCATCAGAGCCGACAGGGATGGCGGGGAGCTGTTTTTT.